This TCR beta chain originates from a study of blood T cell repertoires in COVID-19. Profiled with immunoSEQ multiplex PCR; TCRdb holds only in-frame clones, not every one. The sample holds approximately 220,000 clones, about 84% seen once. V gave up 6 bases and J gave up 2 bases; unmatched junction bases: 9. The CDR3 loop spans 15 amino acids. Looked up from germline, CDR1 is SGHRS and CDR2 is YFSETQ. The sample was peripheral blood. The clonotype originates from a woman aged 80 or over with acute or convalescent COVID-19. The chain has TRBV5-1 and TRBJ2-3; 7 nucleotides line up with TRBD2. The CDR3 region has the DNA TGCGCCAGCACTCGGGCTAGCGGATCCACAGATACGCAGTATTTT. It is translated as CASTRASGSTDTQYF.